Described below is a single T cell receptor beta chain sequence and its context. This entry belongs to a study of blood T cell repertoires in COVID-19. Study-wide background: Sites in the United States, Italy and Spain provided acute and convalescent COVID-19 samples. Sources were T cells, B-cell-depleted T cells, or PBMCs; the material itself was cDNA or gDNA.

The assay was immunoSEQ multiplex PCR, and TCRdb's table has in-frame clones only and misses some. The sample shows some 220,000 clones, roughly 80% of them seen only once. The trim removed 5 bases at V and 12 bases at J, leaving 11 bases unmatched. The CDR3 runs 13 residues. CDR1 and CDR2 (germline): SNHLY, FYNNEI. The sample taken for sequencing was peripheral blood. This TCR was recovered from a woman in her fifties or sixties who had recovered from COVID-19. The chain employs TRBV2 and TRBJ1-2; 8 positions agree with TRBD1. The CDR3, as DNA: TGTGCCAGCAGTCTTGGGTTCAGGGGGCGCGACACCTTC. Protein: CASSLGFRGRDTF.